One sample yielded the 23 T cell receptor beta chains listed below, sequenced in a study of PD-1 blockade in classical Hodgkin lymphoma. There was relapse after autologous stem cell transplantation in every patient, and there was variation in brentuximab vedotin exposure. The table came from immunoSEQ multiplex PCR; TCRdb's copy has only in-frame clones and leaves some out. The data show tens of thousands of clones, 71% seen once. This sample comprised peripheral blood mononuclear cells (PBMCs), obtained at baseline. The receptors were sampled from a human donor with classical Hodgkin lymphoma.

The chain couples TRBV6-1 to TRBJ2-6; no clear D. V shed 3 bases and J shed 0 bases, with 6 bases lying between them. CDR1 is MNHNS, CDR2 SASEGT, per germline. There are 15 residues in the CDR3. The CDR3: CASSDGHSGANVLTF. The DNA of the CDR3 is TGTGCCAGCAGTGACGGCCACTCTGGGGCCAACGTCCTGACTTTC.

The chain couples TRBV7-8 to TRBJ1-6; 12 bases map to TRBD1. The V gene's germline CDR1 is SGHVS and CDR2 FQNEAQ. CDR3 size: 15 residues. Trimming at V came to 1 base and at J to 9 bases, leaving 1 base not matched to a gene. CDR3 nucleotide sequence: TGTGCCAGCAGCTTAGGGGGACAGGGGGCTTCACCCCTCCACTTT. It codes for CASSLGGQGASPLHF.

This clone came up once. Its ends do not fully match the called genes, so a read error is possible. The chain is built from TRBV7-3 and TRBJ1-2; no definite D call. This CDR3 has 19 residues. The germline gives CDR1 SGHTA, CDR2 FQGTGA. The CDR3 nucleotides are TGTGCCAGCAGCCTAACCCCGCCGTCCTCCACCAACCCTAACTATGGCTACACCTTC. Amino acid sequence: CASSLTPPSSTNPNYGYTF.

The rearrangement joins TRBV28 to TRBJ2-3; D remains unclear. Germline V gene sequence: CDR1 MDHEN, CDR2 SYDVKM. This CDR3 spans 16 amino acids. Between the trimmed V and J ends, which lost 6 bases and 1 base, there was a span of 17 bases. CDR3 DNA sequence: TGTGCCAGCAGACCTCCGCCCTCGCGAGGCACAGATACGCAGTATTTT. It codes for CASRPPPSRGTDTQYF.

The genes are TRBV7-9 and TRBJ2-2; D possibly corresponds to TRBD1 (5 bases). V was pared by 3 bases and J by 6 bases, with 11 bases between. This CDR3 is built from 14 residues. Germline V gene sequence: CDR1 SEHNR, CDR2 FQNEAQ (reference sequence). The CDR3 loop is CASSFPGPAGELFF. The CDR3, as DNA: TGTGCCAGCAGCTTCCCAGGGCCCGCCGGGGAGCTGTTTTTT.

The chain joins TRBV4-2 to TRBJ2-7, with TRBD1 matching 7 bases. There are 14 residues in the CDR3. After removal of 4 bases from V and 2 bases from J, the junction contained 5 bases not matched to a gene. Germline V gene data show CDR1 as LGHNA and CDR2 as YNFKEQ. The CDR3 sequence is CASSPGQVPYEQYF. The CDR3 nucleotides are TGTGCCAGCAGCCCCGGACAGGTCCCCTACGAGCAGTACTTC.

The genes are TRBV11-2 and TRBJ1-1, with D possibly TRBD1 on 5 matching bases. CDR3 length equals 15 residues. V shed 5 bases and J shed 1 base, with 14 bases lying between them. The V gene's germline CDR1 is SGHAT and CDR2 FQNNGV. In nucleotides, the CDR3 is TGTGCCAGCAGCCCTCGACAGATCCCGAACACTGAAGCTTTCTTT. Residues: CASSPRQIPNTEAFF.

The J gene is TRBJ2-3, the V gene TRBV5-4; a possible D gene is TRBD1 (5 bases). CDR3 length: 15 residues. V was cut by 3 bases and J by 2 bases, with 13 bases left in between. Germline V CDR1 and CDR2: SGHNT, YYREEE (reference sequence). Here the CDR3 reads CASSSAVGHTDTQYF. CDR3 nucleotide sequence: TGTGCCAGCAGCTCAGCAGTGGGGCACACAGATACGCAGTATTTT.

Written as DNA, the CDR3 is TGTGCCAGCAGTTTTGGGGGTCCGAACACCGGGGAGCTGTTTTTT. Amino acids: CASSFGGPNTGELFF. The chain employs TRBV7-2 and TRBJ2-2; D tentatively reads TRBD1 or TRBD2 (5 bases each). CDR1 and CDR2 from the germline V gene are SGHTA and FQGNSA. The V end lost 6 bases, the J end lost 0 bases, and 11 bases lay between the germline ends. The CDR3 contains 15 residues. Drawing the rest from reference TRBV7-2 and TRBJ2-2, the complete variable domain is GAGVSQSPSNKVTEKGKDVELRCDPISGHTALYWYRQSLGQGLEFLIYFQGNSAPDKSGLPSDRFSAERTGGSVSTLTIQRTQQEDSAVYLCASSFGGPNTGELFFGEGSRLTVL.

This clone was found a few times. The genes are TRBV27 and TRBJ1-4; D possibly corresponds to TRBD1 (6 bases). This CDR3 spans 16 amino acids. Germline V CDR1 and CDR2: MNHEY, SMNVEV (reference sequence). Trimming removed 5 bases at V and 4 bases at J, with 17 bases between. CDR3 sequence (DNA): TGTGCCAGCAGTAAAAAAGCGGGGGCCCTTAATGAAAAACTGTTTTTT. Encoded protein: CASSKKAGALNEKLFF.

DNA of the CDR3: TGTGCCAGCAGTTTTTCCACGAACACTGAAGCTTTCTTT. It specifies CASSFSTNTEAFF. The J gene is TRBJ1-1, the V gene TRBV27; no clear D. Per germline, CDR1 MNHEY and CDR2 SMNVEV (reference sequence). Trimming pared 3 bases from V and 1 base from J, leaving 6 bases between. The CDR3 is 13 residues long.

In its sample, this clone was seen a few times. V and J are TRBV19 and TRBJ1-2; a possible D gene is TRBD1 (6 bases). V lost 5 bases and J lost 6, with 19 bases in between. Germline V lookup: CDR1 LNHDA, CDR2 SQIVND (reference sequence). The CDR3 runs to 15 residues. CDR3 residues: CASSATIQGENGYTF. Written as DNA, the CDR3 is TGTGCCAGTAGTGCGACTATACAGGGTGAAAATGGCTACACCTTC.

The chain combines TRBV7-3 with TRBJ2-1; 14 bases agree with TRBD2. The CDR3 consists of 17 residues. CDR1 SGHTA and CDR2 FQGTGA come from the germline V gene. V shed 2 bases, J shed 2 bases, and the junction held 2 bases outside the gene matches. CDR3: CASSLVGLAGAYNEQFF. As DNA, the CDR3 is TGTGCCAGCAGCTTAGTGGGACTAGCGGGAGCCTACAATGAGCAGTTCTTC.

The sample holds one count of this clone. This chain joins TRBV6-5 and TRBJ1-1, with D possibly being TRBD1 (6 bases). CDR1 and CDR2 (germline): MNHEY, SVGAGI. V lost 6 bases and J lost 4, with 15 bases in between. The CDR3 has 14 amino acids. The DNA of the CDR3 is TGTGCCAGCAGAACTAACAGGGCGGGCACTGAAGCTTTCTTT. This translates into CASRTNRAGTEAFF.

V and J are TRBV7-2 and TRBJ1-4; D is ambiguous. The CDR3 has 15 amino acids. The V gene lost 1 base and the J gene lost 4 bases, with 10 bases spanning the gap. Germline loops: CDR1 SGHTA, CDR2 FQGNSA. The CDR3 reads CASSLVPGINEKLFF. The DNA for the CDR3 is TGTGCCAGCAGCTTAGTACCGGGGATTAATGAAAAACTGTTTTTT.

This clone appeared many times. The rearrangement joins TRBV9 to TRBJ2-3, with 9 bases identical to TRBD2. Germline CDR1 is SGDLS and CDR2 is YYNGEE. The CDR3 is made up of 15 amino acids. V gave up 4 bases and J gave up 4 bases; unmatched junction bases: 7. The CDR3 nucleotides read TGTGCCAGCAGCTCCGCTAGCGGGATCTCAGATACGCAGTATTTT. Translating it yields CASSSASGISDTQYF.

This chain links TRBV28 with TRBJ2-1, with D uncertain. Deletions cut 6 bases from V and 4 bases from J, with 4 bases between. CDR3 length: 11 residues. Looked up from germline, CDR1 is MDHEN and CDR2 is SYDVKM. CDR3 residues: CASSLYNEQFF. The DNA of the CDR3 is TGTGCCAGCAGCCTATACAATGAGCAGTTCTTC.

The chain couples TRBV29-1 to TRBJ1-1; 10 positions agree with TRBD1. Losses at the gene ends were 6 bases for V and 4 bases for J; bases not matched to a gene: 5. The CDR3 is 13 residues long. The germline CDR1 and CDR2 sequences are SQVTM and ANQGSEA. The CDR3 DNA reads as TGCAGCGTCGCCGGACAGGGGGGCACTGAAGCTTTCTTT. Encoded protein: CSVAGQGGTEAFF. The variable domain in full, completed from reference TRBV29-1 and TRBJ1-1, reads SAVISQKPSRDICQRGTSLTIQCQVDSQVTMMFWYRQQPGQSLTLIATANQGSEATYESGFVIDKFPISRPNLTFSTLTVSNMSPEDSSIYLCSVAGQGGTEAFFGQGTRLTVV.

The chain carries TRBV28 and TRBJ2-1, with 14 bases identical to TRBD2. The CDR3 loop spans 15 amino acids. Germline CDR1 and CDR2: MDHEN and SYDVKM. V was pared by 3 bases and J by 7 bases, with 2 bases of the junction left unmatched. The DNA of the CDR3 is TGTGCCAGCAGTTTTGGGACTAGCGGGAGAAATGAGCAGTTCTTC. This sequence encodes CASSFGTSGRNEQFF.

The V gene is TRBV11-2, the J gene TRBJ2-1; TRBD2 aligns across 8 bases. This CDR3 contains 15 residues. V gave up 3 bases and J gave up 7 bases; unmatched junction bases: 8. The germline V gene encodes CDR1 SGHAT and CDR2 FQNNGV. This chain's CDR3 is CASSLDPGRGNEQFF. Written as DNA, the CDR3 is TGTGCCAGCAGCTTGGATCCCGGGAGGGGAAATGAGCAGTTCTTC.

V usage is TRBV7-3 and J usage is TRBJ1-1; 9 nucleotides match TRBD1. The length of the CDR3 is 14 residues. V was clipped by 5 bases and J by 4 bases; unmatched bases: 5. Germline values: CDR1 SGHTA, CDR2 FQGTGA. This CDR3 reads CASSLRTGVTEAFF. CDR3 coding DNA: TGTGCCAGCAGCCTCAGGACAGGGGTCACTGAAGCTTTCTTT.

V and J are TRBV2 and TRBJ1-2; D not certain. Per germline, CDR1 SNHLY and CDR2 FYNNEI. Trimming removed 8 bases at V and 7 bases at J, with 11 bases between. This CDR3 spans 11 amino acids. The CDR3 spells CASSPLSGYTF. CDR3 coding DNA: TGTGCCAGCTCCCCCTTAAGTGGCTACACCTTC.

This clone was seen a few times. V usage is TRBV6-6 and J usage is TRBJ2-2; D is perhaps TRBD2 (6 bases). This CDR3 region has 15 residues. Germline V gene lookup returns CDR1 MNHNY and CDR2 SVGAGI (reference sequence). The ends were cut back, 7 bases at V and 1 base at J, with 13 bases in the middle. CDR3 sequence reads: CASINRRENTGELFF. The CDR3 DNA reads TGTGCCAGCATCAACAGGAGGGAGAACACCGGGGAGCTGTTTTTT.